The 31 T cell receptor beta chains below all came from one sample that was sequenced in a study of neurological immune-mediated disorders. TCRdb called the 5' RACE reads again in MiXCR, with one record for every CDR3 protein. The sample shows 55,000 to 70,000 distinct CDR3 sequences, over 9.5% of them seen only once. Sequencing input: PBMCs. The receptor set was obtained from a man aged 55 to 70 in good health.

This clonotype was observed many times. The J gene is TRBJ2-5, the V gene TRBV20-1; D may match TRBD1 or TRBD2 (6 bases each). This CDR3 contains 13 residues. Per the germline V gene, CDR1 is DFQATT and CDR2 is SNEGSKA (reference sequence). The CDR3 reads CSSPEGGGETQYF. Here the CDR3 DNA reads TGCTCCTCCCCCGAGGGGGGCGGAGAGACCCAGTACTTC.

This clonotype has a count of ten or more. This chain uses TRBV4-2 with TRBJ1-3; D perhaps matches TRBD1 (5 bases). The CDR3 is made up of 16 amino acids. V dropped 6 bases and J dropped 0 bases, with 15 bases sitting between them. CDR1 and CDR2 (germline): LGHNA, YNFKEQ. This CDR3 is CASRTEDSNSGNTIYF. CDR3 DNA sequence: TGTGCCAGCAGAACTGAAGACAGCAACTCTGGAAACACCATATATTTT.

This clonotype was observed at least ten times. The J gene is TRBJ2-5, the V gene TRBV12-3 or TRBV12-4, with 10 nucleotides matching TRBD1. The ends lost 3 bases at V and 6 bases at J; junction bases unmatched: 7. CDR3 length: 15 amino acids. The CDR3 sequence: CASSFETGGAKTQYF. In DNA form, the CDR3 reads TGTGCCAGCAGTTTCGAGACAGGGGGCGCGAAGACCCAGTACTTC.

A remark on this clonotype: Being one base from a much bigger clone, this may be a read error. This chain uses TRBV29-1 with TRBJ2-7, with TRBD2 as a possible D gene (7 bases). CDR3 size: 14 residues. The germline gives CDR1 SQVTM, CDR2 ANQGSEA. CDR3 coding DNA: TGCGGCGTCAAGGGGAGGGGGGGCGGCTACGAGCAGTACTTC. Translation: CGVKGRGGGYEQYF.

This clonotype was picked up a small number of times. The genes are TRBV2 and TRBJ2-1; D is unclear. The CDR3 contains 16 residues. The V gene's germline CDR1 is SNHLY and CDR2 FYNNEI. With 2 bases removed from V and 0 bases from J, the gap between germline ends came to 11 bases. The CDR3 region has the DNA TGTGCCAGCAGTGAAAATACGGTGAGCTCCTACAATGAGCAGTTCTTC. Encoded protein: CASSENTVSSYNEQFF.

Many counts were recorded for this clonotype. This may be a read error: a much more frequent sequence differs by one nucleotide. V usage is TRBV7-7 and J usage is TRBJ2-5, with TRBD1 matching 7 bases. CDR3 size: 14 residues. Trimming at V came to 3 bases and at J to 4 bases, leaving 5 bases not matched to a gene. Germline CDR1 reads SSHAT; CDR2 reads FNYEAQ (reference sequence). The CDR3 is CASSFGDRGETQYF. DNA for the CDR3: TGTGCCAGCAGCTTCGGGGACAGAGGAGAGACCCAGTACTTC.

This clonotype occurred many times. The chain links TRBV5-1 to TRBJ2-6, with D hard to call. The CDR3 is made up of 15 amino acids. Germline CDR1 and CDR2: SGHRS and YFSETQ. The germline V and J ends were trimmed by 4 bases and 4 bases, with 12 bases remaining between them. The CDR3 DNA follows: TGCGCCAGCAGCGTCGCCTGGGCAGGGGCCAACGTCCTGACTTTC. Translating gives CASSVAWAGANVLTF.

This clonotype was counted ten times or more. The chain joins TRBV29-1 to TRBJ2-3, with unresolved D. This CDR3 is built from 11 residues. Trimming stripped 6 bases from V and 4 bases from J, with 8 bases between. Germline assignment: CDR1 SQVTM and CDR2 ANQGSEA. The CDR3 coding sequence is TGCAGCGTAGGTAGGGCAGATACGCAGTATTTT. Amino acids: CSVGRADTQYF.

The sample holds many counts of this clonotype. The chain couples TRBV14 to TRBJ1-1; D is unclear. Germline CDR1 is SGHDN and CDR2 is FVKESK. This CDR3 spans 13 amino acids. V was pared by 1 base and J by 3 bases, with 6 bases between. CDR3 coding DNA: TGTGCCAGCAGCCAAGCAAGGTACACTGAAGCTTTCTTT. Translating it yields CASSQARYTEAFF.

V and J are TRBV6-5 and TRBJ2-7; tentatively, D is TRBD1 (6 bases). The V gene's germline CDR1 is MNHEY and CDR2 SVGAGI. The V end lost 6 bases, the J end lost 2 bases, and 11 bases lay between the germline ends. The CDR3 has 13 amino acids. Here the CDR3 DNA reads TGTGCCAGCAGATCGGACAGCACCTACGAGCAGTACTTC. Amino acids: CASRSDSTYEQYF.

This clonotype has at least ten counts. In DNA, the CDR3 is TGTGCCAGCTCACCTTATACGATTTCGGCGGGGACCGGGGAGCTGTTTTTT. Residues: CASSPYTISAGTGELFF. This chain uses TRBV18 with TRBJ2-2, with D possibly being TRBD2 (6 bases). V lost 3 bases to trimming and J lost 5 bases, with 19 bases between them. From germline, CDR1 is KGHSH and CDR2 LQKENI. The CDR3 extends over 17 amino acids.

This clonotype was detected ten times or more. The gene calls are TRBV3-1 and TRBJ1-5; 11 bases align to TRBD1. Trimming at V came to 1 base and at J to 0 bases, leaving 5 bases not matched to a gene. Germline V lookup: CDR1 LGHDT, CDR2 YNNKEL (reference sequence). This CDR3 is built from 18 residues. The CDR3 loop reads CASSQGTGGAYSNQPQHF. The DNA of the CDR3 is TGTGCCAGCAGCCAAGGGACAGGGGGCGCTTATAGCAATCAGCCCCAGCATTTT.

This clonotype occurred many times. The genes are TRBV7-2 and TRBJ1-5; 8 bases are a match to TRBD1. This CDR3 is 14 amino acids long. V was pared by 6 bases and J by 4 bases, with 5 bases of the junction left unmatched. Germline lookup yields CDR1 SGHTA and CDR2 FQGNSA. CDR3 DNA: TGTGCCAGCAGGCAGGGGGCCGGGAATCAGCCCCAGCATTTT. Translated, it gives CASRQGAGNQPQHF.

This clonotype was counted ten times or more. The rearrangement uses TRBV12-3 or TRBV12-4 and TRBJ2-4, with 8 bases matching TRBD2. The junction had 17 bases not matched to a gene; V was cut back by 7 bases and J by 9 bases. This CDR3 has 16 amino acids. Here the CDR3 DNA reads TGTGCCAGCACCCTGGGGGCGGGGGGCGATCGGGTCATTCAGTACTTC. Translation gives CASTLGAGGDRVIQYF.

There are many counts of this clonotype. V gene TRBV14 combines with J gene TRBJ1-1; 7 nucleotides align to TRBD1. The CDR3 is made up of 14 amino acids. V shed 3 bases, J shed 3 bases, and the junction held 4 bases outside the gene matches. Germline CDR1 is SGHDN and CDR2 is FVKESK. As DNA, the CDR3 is TGTGCCAGCAGCCATTGGGACAGAGACACTGAAGCTTTCTTT. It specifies CASSHWDRDTEAFF. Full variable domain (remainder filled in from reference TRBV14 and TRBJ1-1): EAGVTQFPSHSVIEKGQTVTLRCDPISGHDNLYWYRRVMGKEIKFLLHFVKESKQDESGMPNNRFLAERTGGTYSTLKVQPAELEDSGVYFCASSHWDRDTEAFFGQGTRLTVV.

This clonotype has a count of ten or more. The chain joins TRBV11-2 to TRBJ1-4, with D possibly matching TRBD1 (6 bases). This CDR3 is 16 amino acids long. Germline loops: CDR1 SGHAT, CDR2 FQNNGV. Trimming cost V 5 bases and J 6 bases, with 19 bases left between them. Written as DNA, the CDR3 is TGTGCCAGCAGCCGGGCTCTCTGGGGGGCCGATGAAAAACTGTTTTTT. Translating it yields CASSRALWGADEKLFF.

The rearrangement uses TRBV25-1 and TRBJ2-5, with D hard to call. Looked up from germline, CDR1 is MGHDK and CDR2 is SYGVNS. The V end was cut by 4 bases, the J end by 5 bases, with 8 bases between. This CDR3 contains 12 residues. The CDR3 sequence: CASSGTPETQYF. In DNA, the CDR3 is TGTGCCAGCAGTGGCACTCCGGAGACCCAGTACTTC.

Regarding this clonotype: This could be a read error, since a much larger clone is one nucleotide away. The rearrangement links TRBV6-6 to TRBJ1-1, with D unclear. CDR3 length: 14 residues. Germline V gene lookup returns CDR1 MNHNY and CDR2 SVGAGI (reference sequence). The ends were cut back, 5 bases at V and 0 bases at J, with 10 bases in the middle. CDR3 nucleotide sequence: TGTGCCAGCAGTCTGACCGACCTGAACACTGAAGCTTTCTTT. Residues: CASSLTDLNTEAFF.

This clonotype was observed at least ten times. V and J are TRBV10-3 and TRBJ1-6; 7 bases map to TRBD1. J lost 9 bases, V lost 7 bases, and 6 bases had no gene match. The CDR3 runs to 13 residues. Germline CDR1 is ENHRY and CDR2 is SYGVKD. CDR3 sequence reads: CAINPTGSSPLHF. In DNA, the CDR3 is TGTGCCATCAACCCGACAGGGAGTTCACCCCTCCACTTT.

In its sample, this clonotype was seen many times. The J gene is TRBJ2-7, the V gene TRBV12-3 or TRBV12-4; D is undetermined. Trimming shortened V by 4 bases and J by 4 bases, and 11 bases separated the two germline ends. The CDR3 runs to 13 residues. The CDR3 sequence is CASSSSPTYEQYF. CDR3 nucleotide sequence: TGTGCCAGCAGTTCCAGTCCGACGTACGAGCAGTACTTC.

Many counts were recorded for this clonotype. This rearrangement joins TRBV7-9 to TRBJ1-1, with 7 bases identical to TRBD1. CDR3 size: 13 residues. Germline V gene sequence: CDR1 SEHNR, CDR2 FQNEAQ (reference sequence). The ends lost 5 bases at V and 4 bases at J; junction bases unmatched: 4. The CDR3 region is CASSTQGGTEAFF. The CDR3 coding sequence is TGTGCCAGCAGCACCCAGGGGGGCACTGAAGCTTTCTTT.

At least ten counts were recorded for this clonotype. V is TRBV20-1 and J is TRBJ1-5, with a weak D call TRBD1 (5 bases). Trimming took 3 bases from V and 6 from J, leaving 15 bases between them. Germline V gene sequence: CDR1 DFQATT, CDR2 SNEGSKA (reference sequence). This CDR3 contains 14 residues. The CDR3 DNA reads TGCAGTGCTAGTGTGGAATATGGGACTCAGCCCCAGCATTTT. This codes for CSASVEYGTQPQHF.

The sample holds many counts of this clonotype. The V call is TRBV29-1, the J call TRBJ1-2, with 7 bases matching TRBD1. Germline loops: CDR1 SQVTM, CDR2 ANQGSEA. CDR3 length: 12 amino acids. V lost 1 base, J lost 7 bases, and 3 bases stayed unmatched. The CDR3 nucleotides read TGCAGCGTTGAAGGGGCAGGGGGTGGCTACACCTTC. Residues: CSVEGAGGGYTF.

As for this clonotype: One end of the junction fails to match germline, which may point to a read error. CDR3 in amino acids: CVSREPGGAETQYF. The CDR3, as DNA: TGTGTCAGCAGAGAACCGGGGGGGGCTGAGACCCAGTACTTC. The rearrangement uses TRBV7-2 and TRBJ2-5, with 8 bases that match TRBD2. This CDR3 contains 14 residues. Per the germline V gene, CDR1 is SGHTA and CDR2 is FQGNSA.

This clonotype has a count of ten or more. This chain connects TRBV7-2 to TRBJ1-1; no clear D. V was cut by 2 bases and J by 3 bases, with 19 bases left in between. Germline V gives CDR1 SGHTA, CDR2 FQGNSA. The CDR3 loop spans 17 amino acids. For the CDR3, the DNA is TGTGCCAGCAGCTTATTTAGTTCGGCGCGCCGAGACACTGAAGCTTTCTTT. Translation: CASSLFSSARRDTEAFF.

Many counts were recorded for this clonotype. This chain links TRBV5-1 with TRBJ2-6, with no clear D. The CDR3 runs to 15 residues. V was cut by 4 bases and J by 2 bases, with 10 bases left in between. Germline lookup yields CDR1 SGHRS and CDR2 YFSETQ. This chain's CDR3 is CASSGPGAGANVLTF. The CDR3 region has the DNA TGCGCCAGCAGCGGGCCAGGAGCTGGGGCCAACGTCCTGACTTTC. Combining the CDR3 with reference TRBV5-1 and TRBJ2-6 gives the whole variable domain KAGVTQTPRYLIKTRGQQVTLSCSPISGHRSVSWYQQTPGQGLQFLFEYFSETQRNKGNFPGRFSGRQFSNSRSEMNVSTLELGDSALYLCASSGPGAGANVLTFGAGSRLTVL.

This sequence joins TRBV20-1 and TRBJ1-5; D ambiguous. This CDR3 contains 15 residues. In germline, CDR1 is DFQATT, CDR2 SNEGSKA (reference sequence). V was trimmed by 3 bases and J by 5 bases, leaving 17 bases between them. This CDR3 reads CSARPTGAPDQPQHF. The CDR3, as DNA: TGCAGTGCTAGGCCAACCGGCGCGCCAGATCAGCCCCAGCATTTT.

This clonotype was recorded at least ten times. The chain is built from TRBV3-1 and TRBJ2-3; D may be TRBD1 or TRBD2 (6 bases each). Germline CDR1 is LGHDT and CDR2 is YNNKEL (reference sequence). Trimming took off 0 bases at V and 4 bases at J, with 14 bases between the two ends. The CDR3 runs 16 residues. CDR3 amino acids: CASSQDFGGAADTQYF. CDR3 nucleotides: TGTGCCAGCAGCCAAGATTTCGGGGGCGCGGCAGATACGCAGTATTTT.

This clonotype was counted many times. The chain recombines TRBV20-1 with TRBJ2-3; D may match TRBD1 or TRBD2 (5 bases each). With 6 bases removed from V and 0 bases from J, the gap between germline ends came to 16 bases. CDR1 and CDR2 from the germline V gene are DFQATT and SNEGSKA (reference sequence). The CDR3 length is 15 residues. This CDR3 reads CSAAGAASSTDTQYF. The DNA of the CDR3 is TGCAGTGCCGCCGGGGCGGCTTCCAGCACAGATACGCAGTATTTT.

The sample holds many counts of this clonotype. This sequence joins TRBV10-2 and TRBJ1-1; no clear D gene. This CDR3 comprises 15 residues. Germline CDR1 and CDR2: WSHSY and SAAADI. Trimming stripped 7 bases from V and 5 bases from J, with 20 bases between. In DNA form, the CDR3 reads TGCGCCAGCATACAATGGACCGACGTCGAAACTGAAGCTTTCTTT. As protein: CASIQWTDVETEAFF.

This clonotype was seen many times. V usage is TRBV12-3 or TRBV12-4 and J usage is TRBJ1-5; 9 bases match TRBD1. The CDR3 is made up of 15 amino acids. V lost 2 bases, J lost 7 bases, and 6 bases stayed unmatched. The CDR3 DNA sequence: TGTGCCAGCAGTTTATCGGGACAGGGCGGGCAGCCCCAGCATTTT. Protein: CASSLSGQGGQPQHF.